This T cell receptor (beta chain) stems from a study of blood T cell repertoires in COVID-19. Study summary: COVID-19 samples from acute and convalescent phases originated in the United States, Italy and Spain.

Per the authors' pipeline: The assay estimated nucleated cells by amplifying reference gene primers. Assay: immunoSEQ multiplex PCR; the TCRdb copy retains only in-frame clones and omits some. The V and J calls and clone size come from that table; D and trimming were worked out from the DNA. The data show over 150,000 clones, 65% to 90% seen once. The CDR3 runs 15 residues. The germline V gene encodes CDR1 MDHEN and CDR2 SYDVKM. V lost 5 bases to trimming and J lost 1 base, with 12 bases between them. This TCR derives from a human donor in a cohort sampled during active COVID-19. The chain employs TRBV28 and TRBJ2-4; D may be TRBD2 (5 bases). Sequenced material: peripheral blood. CDR3: CASSINPGAKNIQYF. In DNA form, the CDR3 reads TGTGCCAGCAGTATAAATCCGGGGGCCAAAAACATTCAGTACTTC.